This T cell receptor (beta chain) was recovered during a study of metastatic and nonmetastatic thyroid tumors. Looking at the study overall: Repertoires of blood and of tissue (tumor or nodule) from malignant and benign thyroid patients were compared.

Thyroid surgery was performed in patients who had received no treatment beforehand. On this clone itself: The antigen is not known.

Study-wide points: The study reportedly found significantly higher TCR beta diversity in malignant thyroid tumors than benign nodules, in blood and tumor.

Authors' data handling: It was from CDR3 differences across clinicopathological groups that a distant-metastasis classifier for papillary thyroid cancer was built. MiXCR re-clonotyped the PCR reads for TCRdb. TCRdb's processing, not the authors' own work, is the source of the V and J calls. Of under 8,500 clones detected, approximately 39% appear once; the ten largest clones hold 20% to 25%. Germline loops: CDR1 MDHEN, CDR2 SYDVKM. The CDR3 contains 13 residues. V lost 8 bases, J lost 0 bases, and 10 bases lay in between. This chain uses TRBV28 with TRBJ1-1; maybe TRBD1 (5 bases). This TCR came from a female donor with papillary thyroid cancer or a benign thyroid nodule (not recorded which). Some clones in this sample may be carry-over from other donors' samples. The sample comprised tumor tissue. In DNA, the CDR3 is TGTGCCAGCTGGAAGGGGCTGAACACTGAAGCTTTCTTT. Translating gives CASWKGLNTEAFF.